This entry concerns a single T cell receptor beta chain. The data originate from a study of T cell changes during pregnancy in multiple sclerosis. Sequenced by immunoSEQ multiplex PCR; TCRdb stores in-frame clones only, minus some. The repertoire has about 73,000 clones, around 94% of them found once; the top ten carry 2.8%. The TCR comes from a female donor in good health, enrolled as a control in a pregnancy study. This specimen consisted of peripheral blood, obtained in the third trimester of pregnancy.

The CDR3 here is CASSYSGRWELFF. The CDR3 coding sequence is TGTGCCAGCAGTTATTCAGGGAGGTGGGAGCTGTTTTTT. This chain joins TRBV6-5 and TRBJ2-2, with a possible D match to TRBD2 (6 bases). V was clipped by 3 bases and J by 9 bases, with 11 bases between them. CDR1 is MNHEY and CDR2 is SVGAGI in the germline V gene. This CDR3 is built from 13 residues.